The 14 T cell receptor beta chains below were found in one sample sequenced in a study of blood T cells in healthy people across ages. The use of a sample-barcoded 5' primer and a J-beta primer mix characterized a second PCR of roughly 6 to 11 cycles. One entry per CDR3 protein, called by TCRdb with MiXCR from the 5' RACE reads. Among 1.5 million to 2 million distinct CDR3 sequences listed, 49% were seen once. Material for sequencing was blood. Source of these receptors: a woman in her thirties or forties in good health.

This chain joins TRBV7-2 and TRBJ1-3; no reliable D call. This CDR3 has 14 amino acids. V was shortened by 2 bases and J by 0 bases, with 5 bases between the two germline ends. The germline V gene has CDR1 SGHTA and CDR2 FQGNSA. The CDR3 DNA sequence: TGTGCCAGCAGCTTACGGTTCTCTGGAAACACCATATATTTT. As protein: CASSLRFSGNTIYF.

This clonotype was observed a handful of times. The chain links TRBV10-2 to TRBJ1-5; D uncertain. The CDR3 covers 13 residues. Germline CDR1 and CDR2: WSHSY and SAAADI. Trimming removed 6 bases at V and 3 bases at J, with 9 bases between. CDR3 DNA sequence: TGCGCCAGCAGAGATTGGGTCAATCAGCCCCAGCATTTT. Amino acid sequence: CASRDWVNQPQHF.

In nucleotides, the CDR3 is TGTGCCAGCAGTCACCCGGGGGGATTGGGTTACAATGAGCAGTTCTTC. Translating gives CASSHPGGLGYNEQFF. The chain carries TRBV6-5 and TRBJ2-1, with 7 bases matching TRBD2. V dropped 5 bases and J dropped 4; count of bases not matched to a gene: 11. Germline values: CDR1 MNHEY, CDR2 SVGAGI. CDR3 length: 16 residues.

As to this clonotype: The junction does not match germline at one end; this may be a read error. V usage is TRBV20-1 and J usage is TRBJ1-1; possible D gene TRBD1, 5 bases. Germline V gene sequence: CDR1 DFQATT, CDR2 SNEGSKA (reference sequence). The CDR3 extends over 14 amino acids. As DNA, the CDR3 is TGCAGGGCCGATCGCCATCCCCTGGGGACTGAGGCTTTCTTT. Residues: CRADRHPLGTEAFF.

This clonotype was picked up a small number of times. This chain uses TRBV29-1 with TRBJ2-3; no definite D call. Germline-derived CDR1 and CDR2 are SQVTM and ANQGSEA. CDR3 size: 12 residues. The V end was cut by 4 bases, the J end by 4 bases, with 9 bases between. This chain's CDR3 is CSVARAADTQYF. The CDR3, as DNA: TGCAGCGTTGCCCGAGCTGCAGATACGCAGTATTTT.

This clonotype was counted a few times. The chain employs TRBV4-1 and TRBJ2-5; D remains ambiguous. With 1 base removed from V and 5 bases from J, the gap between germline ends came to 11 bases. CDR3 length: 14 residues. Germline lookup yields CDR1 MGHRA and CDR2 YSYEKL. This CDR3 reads CASSQVAGVETQYF. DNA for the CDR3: TGCGCCAGCAGCCAAGTTGCTGGTGTTGAGACCCAGTACTTC.

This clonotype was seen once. The CDR3 sequence is CASSLRSPGQGGYSNQPQHF. The DNA of the CDR3 is TGTGCCAGCAGTTTACGGTCCCCGGGACAGGGGGGTTATAGCAATCAGCCCCAGCATTTT. The chain employs TRBV6-5 and TRBJ1-5; the match to TRBD1 covers 11 bases. V lost 4 bases, J lost 0 bases, and 14 bases stayed unmatched. The CDR3 loop spans 20 amino acids. CDR1 is MNHEY and CDR2 is SVGAGI in the germline V gene.

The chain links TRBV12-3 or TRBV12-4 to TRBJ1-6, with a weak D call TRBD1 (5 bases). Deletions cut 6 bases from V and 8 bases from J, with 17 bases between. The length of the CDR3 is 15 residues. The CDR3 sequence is CASSPDSSRDSPLHF. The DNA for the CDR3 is TGTGCCAGCAGCCCAGACAGCTCCCGTGATTCACCCCTCCACTTT.

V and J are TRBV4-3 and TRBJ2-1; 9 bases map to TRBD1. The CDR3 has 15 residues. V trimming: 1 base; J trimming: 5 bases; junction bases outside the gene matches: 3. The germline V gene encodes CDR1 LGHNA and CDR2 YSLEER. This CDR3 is CASSQGTGADNEQFF. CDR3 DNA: TGCGCCAGCAGCCAAGGGACAGGGGCAGACAATGAGCAGTTCTTC.

The CDR3 DNA reads as TGTGCCAGCAGCTTAGTCCCTGGGACTAGCGGGGGGGCCGCAGATACGCAGTATTTT. Its protein product is CASSLVPGTSGGAADTQYF. This rearrangement joins TRBV7-2 to TRBJ2-3, with TRBD2 matching over 16 bases. In germline, CDR1 is SGHTA, CDR2 FQGNSA. CDR3 length equals 19 residues. Trimming removed 1 base from V and 4 bases from J; junction bases left unmatched: 8.

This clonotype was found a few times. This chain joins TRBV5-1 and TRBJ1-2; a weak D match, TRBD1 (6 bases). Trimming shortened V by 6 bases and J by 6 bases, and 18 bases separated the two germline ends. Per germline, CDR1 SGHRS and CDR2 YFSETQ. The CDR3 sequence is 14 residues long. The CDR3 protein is CASKGIRGVNGYTF. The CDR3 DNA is TGCGCCAGCAAGGGAATAAGGGGGGTGAATGGCTACACCTTC.

The CDR3 nucleotides read TGCAGTGCTAGAGATCTTTTGGTAGGGCTTAATGAAAAACTGTTTTTT. Its protein is CSARDLLVGLNEKLFF. The V and J genes are TRBV20-1 and TRBJ1-4; D unclear. The V gene's germline CDR1 is DFQATT and CDR2 SNEGSKA (reference sequence). The V gene lost 0 bases and the J gene lost 4 bases, with 15 bases spanning the gap. This CDR3 is built from 16 residues.

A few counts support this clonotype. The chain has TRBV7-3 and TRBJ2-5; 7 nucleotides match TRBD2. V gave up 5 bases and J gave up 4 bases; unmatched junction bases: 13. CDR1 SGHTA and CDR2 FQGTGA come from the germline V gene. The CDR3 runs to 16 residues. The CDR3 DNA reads TGTGCCAGCAGCCCCGAAGGGGAGGGTCTAGGAGAGACCCAGTACTTC. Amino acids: CASSPEGEGLGETQYF.

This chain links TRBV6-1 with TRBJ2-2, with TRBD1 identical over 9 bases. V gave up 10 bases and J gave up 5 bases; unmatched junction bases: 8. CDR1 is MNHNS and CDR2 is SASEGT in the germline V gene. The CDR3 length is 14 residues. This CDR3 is CATTQGALTGELFF. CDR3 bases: TGTGCCACTACACAGGGGGCGCTGACCGGGGAGCTGTTTTTT.